Listed below are T cell receptor beta chains from one sample, sequenced in a study of long-term antiretroviral therapy in people with HIV. Sequenced by immunoSEQ multiplex PCR; TCRdb stores in-frame clones only, minus some. The sample records roughly 24,000 clones, about 84% being singletons. This sample comprised unsorted PBMCs, obtained about 5 years after starting antiretroviral therapy. The source of these receptors is a man aged 35 to 55 with HIV. CDR3s include the opening cysteine and the closing phenylalanine or tryptophan. Fields, in order: J gene, D gene, V gene, clone size, CDR3 protein, CDR3 DNA. D genes are given only for firm matches. Only some rows state a clone size, as once, few, many or a class for expanded clones.

j_call: TRBJ2-7; d_call: .; v_call: TRBV6-1; clone_size: .; cdr3_aa: CASSEVGYEQYF; cdr3_nt: TGTGCCAGCAGTGAAGTAGGATACGAGCAGTACTTC
j_call: TRBJ1-2; d_call: TRBD1; v_call: TRBV10-1; clone_size: few; cdr3_aa: CASRTGAGNGYTF; cdr3_nt: TGCGCCAGCAGAACAGGGGCAGGTAATGGCTACACCTTC
j_call: TRBJ2-2; d_call: .; v_call: TRBV10-2; clone_size: .; cdr3_aa: CASSEHDTGELFF; cdr3_nt: TGCGCCAGCAGTGAGCACGACACCGGGGAGCTGTTTTTT
j_call: TRBJ1-5; d_call: .; v_call: TRBV28; clone_size: .; cdr3_aa: CASSFEGQPQHF; cdr3_nt: TGTGCCAGCAGTTTCGAGGGACAGCCCCAGCATTTT
j_call: TRBJ1-3; d_call: .; v_call: TRBV7-9; clone_size: .; cdr3_aa: CASRGVGGNTIYF; cdr3_nt: TGTGCCAGCAGGGGGGTTGGGGGAAACACCATATATTTT
j_call: TRBJ2-7; d_call: .; v_call: TRBV15; clone_size: .; cdr3_aa: CATSREGSGEQYF; cdr3_nt: TGTGCCACCAGCAGAGAAGGGTCCGGCGAGCAGTACTTC
j_call: TRBJ1-2; d_call: .; v_call: TRBV4-1; clone_size: .; cdr3_aa: CASSHDGTLLSHTF; cdr3_nt: TGCGCCAGCAGCCATGACGGGACGCTCCTTAGTCACACCTTC
j_call: TRBJ2-5; d_call: .; v_call: TRBV4-3; clone_size: .; cdr3_aa: CASSQDRQETQYF; cdr3_nt: TGCGCCAGCAGCCAAGACCGTCAAGAGACCCAGTACTTC
j_call: TRBJ1-1; d_call: .; v_call: TRBV25-1; clone_size: .; cdr3_aa: CASSAVGREAFF; cdr3_nt: TGTGCCAGCAGTGCGGTCGGGCGGGAAGCTTTCTTT
j_call: TRBJ1-5; d_call: .; v_call: TRBV7-9; clone_size: few; cdr3_aa: CASSSRAGDNQPQHF; cdr3_nt: TGTGCCAGCAGTTCTCGTGCAGGCGACAATCAGCCCCAGCATTTT
j_call: TRBJ1-2; d_call: .; v_call: TRBV20-1; clone_size: .; cdr3_aa: CSVNRDGYTF; cdr3_nt: TGCAGTGTCAACAGGGATGGCTACACCTTC
j_call: TRBJ1-2; d_call: TRBD1; v_call: TRBV28; clone_size: few; cdr3_aa: CASSFQGAPRSGYTF; cdr3_nt: TGTGCCAGCAGTTTCCAGGGGGCACCAAGGTCTGGCTACACCTTC
j_call: TRBJ2-2; d_call: .; v_call: TRBV18; clone_size: .; cdr3_aa: CASSGVGELFF; cdr3_nt: TGTGCCAGCTCAGGAGTCGGGGAGCTGTTTTTT
j_call: TRBJ2-2; d_call: .; v_call: TRBV5-4; clone_size: few; cdr3_aa: CASSTAGGTGELFF; cdr3_nt: TGTGCCAGCAGTACCGCTGGAGGGACCGGGGAGCTGTTTTTT
j_call: TRBJ2-2; d_call: .; v_call: TRBV20-1; clone_size: .; cdr3_aa: CSVEGTGELFF; cdr3_nt: TGCAGTGTTGAGGGCACCGGGGAGCTGTTTTTT
j_call: TRBJ1-4; d_call: TRBD1; v_call: TRBV28; clone_size: .; cdr3_aa: CASSLPGGLEKLFF; cdr3_nt: TGTGCCAGCAGTTTACCAGGGGGTCTGGAAAAACTGTTTTTT
j_call: TRBJ1-1; d_call: .; v_call: TRBV7-2; clone_size: .; cdr3_aa: CASSPRQVGTEAFF; cdr3_nt: TGTGCCAGCAGCCCCAGACAGGTTGGCACTGAAGCTTTCTTT
j_call: TRBJ2-1; d_call: TRBD2; v_call: TRBV7-9; clone_size: .; cdr3_aa: CASSQLAGVIYNEQFF; cdr3_nt: TGTGCCAGCAGCCAACTAGCGGGAGTGATTTACAATGAGCAGTTCTTC
j_call: TRBJ1-4; d_call: .; v_call: TRBV7-9; clone_size: .; cdr3_aa: CASSGRFNEKLFF; cdr3_nt: TGTGCCAGCTCGGGGCGATTTAATGAAAAACTGTTTTTT
j_call: TRBJ1-5; d_call: TRBD1; v_call: TRBV18; clone_size: .; cdr3_aa: CASSPGTGNQPQHF; cdr3_nt: TGTGCCAGCTCACCGGGGACAGGGAATCAGCCCCAGCATTTT
j_call: TRBJ2-7; d_call: .; v_call: TRBV28; clone_size: .; cdr3_aa: CASSSAGPSYEQYF; cdr3_nt: TGTGCCAGCAGCTCGGCGGGGCCCTCCTACGAGCAGTACTTC
j_call: TRBJ1-1; d_call: .; v_call: TRBV29-1; clone_size: .; cdr3_aa: CSVEQRLSRTEAFF; cdr3_nt: TGCAGCGTTGAACAGAGGCTTTCTCGGACTGAAGCTTTCTTT
j_call: TRBJ2-7; d_call: TRBD1; v_call: TRBV5-1; clone_size: few; cdr3_aa: CASSLFSGTGANEQYF; cdr3_nt: TGCGCCAGCAGCTTGTTTTCCGGGACAGGGGCCAACGAGCAGTACTTC
j_call: TRBJ1-1; d_call: .; v_call: TRBV9; clone_size: .; cdr3_aa: CASSGVNGENTEAFF; cdr3_nt: TGTGCCAGCAGCGGCGTGAATGGAGAGAACACTGAAGCTTTCTTT
j_call: TRBJ2-1; d_call: TRBD1; v_call: TRBV2; clone_size: .; cdr3_aa: CASSEYDRGEQFF; cdr3_nt: TGTGCCAGCAGTGAATATGACAGGGGGGAGCAGTTCTTC
j_call: TRBJ2-5; d_call: TRBD2; v_call: TRBV2; clone_size: .; cdr3_aa: CASSDLAGEETQYF; cdr3_nt: TGTGCCAGCAGTGATTTAGCGGGGGAAGAGACCCAGTACTTC
j_call: TRBJ2-6; d_call: TRBD1; v_call: TRBV9; clone_size: .; cdr3_aa: CASSGWTGMSSGANVLTF; cdr3_nt: TGTGCCAGCAGCGGATGGACAGGGATGAGCTCTGGGGCCAACGTCCTGACTTTC
j_call: TRBJ1-1; d_call: .; v_call: TRBV5-1; clone_size: .; cdr3_aa: CASSPDINTEAFF; cdr3_nt: TGCGCCAGCAGCCCCGACATAAACACTGAAGCTTTCTTT
j_call: TRBJ2-3; d_call: .; v_call: TRBV27; clone_size: .; cdr3_aa: CASRDSGGSYF; cdr3_nt: TGTGCCAGCAGAGATAGCGGCGGGTCCTATTTT
j_call: TRBJ1-2; d_call: TRBD1; v_call: TRBV7-9; clone_size: few; cdr3_aa: CASTPGGNYGYTF; cdr3_nt: TGTGCCAGCACCCCAGGGGGGAACTATGGCTACACCTTC
j_call: TRBJ1-1; d_call: .; v_call: TRBV7-2; clone_size: .; cdr3_aa: CASSPPGRTGAFF; cdr3_nt: TGTGCCAGCAGCCCCCCCGGACGGACCGGAGCTTTCTTT
j_call: TRBJ2-2; d_call: .; v_call: TRBV29-1; clone_size: .; cdr3_aa: CSVLPDRNTGELFF; cdr3_nt: TGCAGCGTTCTTCCTGACAGGAACACCGGGGAGCTGTTTTTT
j_call: TRBJ1-1; d_call: .; v_call: TRBV5-6; clone_size: .; cdr3_aa: CASSHSTNTEAFF; cdr3_nt: TGTGCCAGCAGTCACTCCACTAACACTGAAGCTTTCTTT
j_call: TRBJ1-2; d_call: .; v_call: TRBV14; clone_size: .; cdr3_aa: CASSWARSNGYTF; cdr3_nt: TGTGCCAGCAGTTGGGCCCGAAGTAACGGCTACACCTTC
j_call: TRBJ2-7; d_call: .; v_call: TRBV4-1; clone_size: once; cdr3_aa: CASSLGVGYEQYF; cdr3_nt: TGCGCCAGCAGCCTAGGGGTGGGCTACGAGCAGTACTTC
j_call: TRBJ1-1; d_call: .; v_call: TRBV7-8; clone_size: .; cdr3_aa: CASNPLYYTEAFF; cdr3_nt: TGTGCCAGCAACCCTCTCTATTACACTGAAGCTTTCTTT
j_call: TRBJ2-7; d_call: .; v_call: TRBV4-3; clone_size: once; cdr3_aa: CASSQGISSLRPYEQYF; cdr3_nt: TGCGCCAGCAGCCAAGGAATTTCGTCTTTACGTCCCTACGAGCAGTACTTC
j_call: TRBJ2-2; d_call: .; v_call: TRBV28; clone_size: .; cdr3_aa: CASRVVGELFF; cdr3_nt: TGTGCCAGCCGTGTGGTCGGGGAGCTGTTTTTT
j_call: TRBJ2-1; d_call: .; v_call: TRBV10-1; clone_size: .; cdr3_aa: CASSDRPVGNEQFF; cdr3_nt: TGCGCCAGCAGCGACCGGCCCGTCGGGAATGAGCAGTTCTTC
j_call: TRBJ1-5; d_call: .; v_call: TRBV10-3; clone_size: .; cdr3_aa: CAIQDSGFSNQPQHF; cdr3_nt: TGTGCCATCCAAGACAGCGGGTTTAGCAATCAGCCCCAGCATTTT
j_call: TRBJ1-1; d_call: TRBD1; v_call: TRBV11-2; clone_size: .; cdr3_aa: CASSLRQGVMNTEAFF; cdr3_nt: TGTGCCAGCAGCTTAAGGCAGGGGGTTATGAACACTGAAGCTTTCTTT
j_call: TRBJ1-1; d_call: .; v_call: TRBV11-2; clone_size: .; cdr3_aa: CASGTGGSGTEAFF; cdr3_nt: TGTGCCAGCGGTACGGGGGGTAGCGGCACTGAAGCTTTCTTT
j_call: TRBJ2-7; d_call: TRBD1; v_call: TRBV7-9; clone_size: .; cdr3_aa: CASSNSGTGPSYDYEQYF; cdr3_nt: TGTGCCAGCAGCAATTCGGGGACAGGACCCTCTTACGACTACGAGCAGTACTTC
j_call: TRBJ1-2; d_call: TRBD1; v_call: TRBV18; clone_size: .; cdr3_aa: CASSPSPGQGLDGYTF; cdr3_nt: TGTGCCAGCTCACCCAGCCCGGGACAGGGATTGGATGGCTACACCTTC
j_call: TRBJ1-3; d_call: .; v_call: TRBV5-1; clone_size: few; cdr3_aa: CASSPPRDSGNTIYF; cdr3_nt: TGCGCCAGCAGCCCACCCAGGGACTCTGGAAACACCATATATTTT
j_call: TRBJ1-2; d_call: .; v_call: TRBV7-9; clone_size: .; cdr3_aa: CASSLSQDYGYTF; cdr3_nt: TGTGCCAGCAGCCTATCTCAGGACTATGGCTACACCTTC
j_call: TRBJ1-1; d_call: .; v_call: TRBV5-1; clone_size: .; cdr3_aa: CASSLNTGNTEAFF; cdr3_nt: TGCGCCAGCAGCTTGAATACAGGGAACACTGAAGCTTTCTTT
j_call: TRBJ2-2; d_call: .; v_call: TRBV28; clone_size: .; cdr3_aa: CASLNSRGISTGELFF; cdr3_nt: TGTGCCAGCTTAAACTCGCGCGGGATAAGCACCGGGGAGCTGTTTTTT
j_call: TRBJ2-1; d_call: .; v_call: TRBV29-1; clone_size: .; cdr3_aa: CSVEDGVWQNEQFF; cdr3_nt: TGCAGCGTTGAAGATGGGGTATGGCAAAATGAGCAGTTCTTC
j_call: TRBJ1-3; d_call: .; v_call: TRBV10-2; clone_size: .; cdr3_aa: CASRGSSGNTIYF; cdr3_nt: TGCGCCAGCCGCGGTTCCTCTGGAAACACCATATATTTT
j_call: TRBJ1-1; d_call: .; v_call: TRBV15; clone_size: .; cdr3_aa: CATSGDGGYAEAFF; cdr3_nt: TGTGCCACCTCCGGGGATGGGGGGTACGCTGAAGCTTTCTTT
j_call: TRBJ1-1; d_call: .; v_call: TRBV19; clone_size: few; cdr3_aa: CASSMRETAAFF; cdr3_nt: TGTGCCAGTAGTATGCGGGAGACGGCAGCTTTCTTT
j_call: TRBJ1-3; d_call: .; v_call: TRBV30; clone_size: .; cdr3_aa: CAWSLGTGQLGNTIYF; cdr3_nt: TGTGCCTGGAGTCTCGGGACTGGACAGCTGGGAAACACCATATATTTT
j_call: TRBJ2-7; d_call: .; v_call: TRBV7-9; clone_size: .; cdr3_aa: CASSPRAVSYEQYF; cdr3_nt: TGTGCCAGCAGCCCTCGGGCAGTCTCCTACGAGCAGTACTTC
j_call: TRBJ1-2; d_call: TRBD1; v_call: TRBV7-9; clone_size: .; cdr3_aa: CASSGTGSHGYTF; cdr3_nt: TGTGCCAGCAGCGGGACAGGTTCCCATGGCTACACCTTC